This TCR beta chain comes out of a study of cytomegalovirus exposure and HLA in healthy donors (dated by TCRdb to the late 2010s). Background for the entire study: In an earlier analysis of 587 of the donors, 250 to 350 Gb of sequence data and 120 million or so unique TCR beta sequences from about 180 million T cells were reported. In a later genetic analysis, genome-wide SNP genotypes for about three fifths of the 666 donors were used, and that subset was treated as a discovery cohort. Typing coverage varied by locus: about 620-640 donors for A, B, C, DRB1 and DQB1; more than 500 for DQA1; about 590 for DPA1; around 450 for DPB1. About 300 gigabases of sequencing data and 78 million or so unique TCR sequences were included in an early release covering under 650 HLA-typed donors. Of the roughly 400 genotyped donors, approximately 83% fell in the genetic ancestry cluster associated with self-reported Caucasian donors. A later analysis re-examined previously published TCR beta repertoires from hundreds of donors and added high-resolution HLA genotyping to investigate patterns of TCR occurrence. Class I and class II HLA loci were covered by the typing at four-digit resolution. All discovery cohort repertoires had been generated on a single sequencing platform. An earlier analysis of fewer than 750 of the donors used high-throughput TCR beta sequencing to judge whether each TCR beta V gene segment behaved as functional or pseudogenic. Rather than using new phenotypic data, the later analysis identified candidate immune exposures from TCR beta sequences and from how often those sequences occurred across donors. Among 300 to 500 genotyped donors of the cohort, an average of about 220,000 unique TCR beta nucleotide sequences was sequenced per donor, of which 15% to 20% were non-productive. A few DR-DQ haplotypes were treated as single units for association and clustering because of strong linkage in the cohort. The aim of the study was to test whether cataloging public T cell receptors could identify signatures of past pathogen exposure. The study used immunosequencing to profile the T cell repertoires of under 700 subjects and linked those repertoires to cytomegalovirus serostatus. High-throughput TCR immunosequencing, statistical association of individual TCRs with disease status, and machine learning were combined to predict cytomegalovirus infection status. Donor age, sex, ethnicity and CMV serostatus were compiled alongside the repertoire data. Besides the first cohort of approximately 710 subjects, a separate validation cohort made up of some 110 different subjects was used. What the work shows at the level of the full study, not this receptor alone: Compared with equally common non-associated chains, HLA-associated TCR beta chains in a later analysis were more clonally expanded and had lower generation probabilities. Correlated functional status among segregating V segments might reflect linkage disequilibrium, but an unknown experimental factor could not be ruled out. Because HLA typing was missing for some donors at each locus, association tests included only the typed subset. CMV serostatus was the only immune exposure information available for the cohort. A cluster of highly shared sequence variants was judged likely to be a technical artifact of the sequencing pipeline. Most CMV-associated TCR beta chains appeared to be HLA-restricted in a later analysis, and the HLA associations seemed to be driven largely by CMV exposure. Some IMGT-functional V segments, including TRBV6-2 and TRBV6-3, could not be told apart with the 87-base-pair reads, so those segments were excluded. A later genetic analysis associated a missense DCLRE1C variant with V-gene and J-gene trimming of TCR beta chains, and an independent cohort replicated the association. A later analysis found that TCR association rates varied across HLA loci, with DRB1 alleles showing the most associated TCRs and HLA-C alleles the fewest. Three of the identified cytomegalovirus-associated TCR beta chains were confirmed in vitro to be specific for cytomegalovirus antigens. This cohort had only TCR beta chains sequenced, and the lack of alpha or paired-chain data limited which features could be detected. Sequencing depth was assumed to be roughly uniform across donors in the presence/absence analyses, though that assumption may not hold. A total of 150 or so TCR beta chains were listed by the study as associated with cytomegalovirus. In an earlier analysis of 587 of the donors, most TCR beta V segments appeared in productive rearrangements about 87% or about 30% of the time, broadly matching IMGT annotations. A later analysis associated some 17,000 TCR beta sequences with specific HLA alleles at a false discovery rate of 0.05. When HLA alleles, especially DR and DQ, strongly co-occurred, attributing TCR associations to individual alleles was difficult. Because counts were too low, seventeen rarely observed V segments, including chromosome 9 orphons, were excluded from the earlier analysis of roughly 580 of the donors. It was suggested by the authors that the approach could potentially be generalized to other disease states and immunological phenotypes. Compared with the approximately 720-donor mean, donors in an Asian-associated ancestry cluster had fewer N-insertions in productive TCRs, according to a later genetic analysis. According to a later analysis, parvovirus B19, influenza, CMV and Epstein-Barr virus appeared linked to several top co-occurrence clusters. A further reported finding was that TCR beta sequences accurately predicted the HLA-A and HLA-B alleles for most subjects in the first cohort. The classifier was reported to diagnose cytomegalovirus status with high specificity and sensitivity in both the original cohort and the validation cohort. Most TCR sequences were seen in very few donors, while some public TCRs were found in many individuals.

Library construction relied on the immunoSEQ multiplex PCR assay. For the multiplex PCR, a mixture combining 60 forward primers for TCR Vbeta segments and 13 reverse primers for TCR Jbeta segments was used. A multiplex PCR assay on genomic DNA amplified the CDR3 region of rearranged TCR beta genes. On the Illumina HiSeq System, the amplified TCR beta libraries were sequenced as 87-base-pair reads. The original methods were these. In a later analysis, tens of millions of unique TCR beta chains were counted across the roughly 700 repertoires, and roughly 11 million of these chains were shared by at least two donors. Raw reads were error-corrected and collapsed into unique sequences with a nearest-neighbor algorithm that merged closely related sequences to remove PCR and sequencing errors. Alignment of CDR3 sequences to IMGT reference sequences was used to assign V, D and J gene segments. For a sequence to be retained, at least a six-nucleotide match to both a V gene segment and a J gene segment was required. A rearrangement counted as productive if the CDR3 had no stop codons and remained in frame with V and J, and every other rearrangement counted as non-productive. CDR3 was defined according to IMGT convention as the region running from the second conserved V-encoded cysteine to the conserved J-encoded phenylalanine. The earlier analysis of about 590 of the donors excluded sequences that lacked an unambiguous match to a single V gene segment. An earlier analysis of a few hundred of the donors classified V segments as functional when productive rearrangements were above 56.7% and as segregating when the standard deviation between donors was above 5%. A statistical classification framework was developed to diagnose cytomegalovirus status using the catalog of TCR beta chain sequences. In a later analysis, TCR nucleotide sequences were compared against IMGT/GENE-DB human TR gene sequences so that V and J genes could be assigned. In a later analysis, CDR3 sequences and most-parsimonious VDJ recombination scenarios were assigned using the TCRdist pipeline. In a later analysis, each TCR beta chain was defined by its CDR3 amino acid sequence together with its V-gene family, and reads without a unique V-gene family were excluded. As a way to deal with suspected cross-contamination and a sequencing artifact, a later analysis dropped 450 to 600 nucleotide sequences that were highly shared and had low generation probability. In a later analysis, a clonal expansion index was calculated for each public chain from normalized within-repertoire ranks of inferred template counts. Generation probabilities in a later analysis came from a VDJ recombination model fitted to out-of-frame rearrangements, and those results were checked against IGoR. In a later analysis, TCR-TCR, TCR-HLA and TCR-CMV co-occurrence was scored with hypergeometric tests, and a repertoire-size bias correction was applied to TCR pairs. In a later analysis, false discovery rates were estimated by permuting HLA or CMV assignments 20 times. In a later analysis, co-occurring TCRs were grouped using DBSCAN, and TCRdist sequence similarity was added for clustering within HLA-allele-positive subsets. Co-occurrence clustering excluded repertoires with fewer than 30,000 or more than 120,000 public chains, plus five with anomalous nucleotide sharing. TCRdb's version of the immuneACCESS table is confined to in-frame rearrangements and falls short of the full clone set. An unresolved V gene accounts for under half of the shortfall where checked; the remainder is of unknown origin. From that table come the V and J calls and clone size; the DNA was used to work out D and trimming. The sample's clone listing holds 150,000 or so clones. The leading ten clones occupy 1.5% to 2% of the sample.

The germline V gene sets CDR1 to SGHTA and CDR2 to FQGNSA. The V and J ends are trimmed by 0 bases and 5 bases, leaving 10 bases between them. The CDR3 has 14 amino acids, counting the end cysteine and phenylalanine. Only the CDR3 portion is preserved as DNA: 42 bases, with reading frame beginning at the first base. The cohort consisted of 670 or so healthy bone marrow donors. At the time of sampling, every cohort member was nominally healthy, though immune exposures that went unrecorded were likely present. The donor was CMV seronegative and was included in the group of a few hundred seronegative cohort members. A peripheral blood sample was provided by each donor, and peripheral blood mononuclear cells were used for TCR beta sequencing. The Qiagen DNeasy Blood Extraction Kit was used to extract genomic DNA from the blood cell samples. With respect to this clone: The specificity of this receptor is unknown.

The V gene is TRBV7-2 and the J gene is TRBJ2-5; TRBD1 is perhaps the D gene, given 5 matching bases. The receptor comes from a woman between 45 and 60 years old in good health and CMV-seronegative. Sequencing used PBMCs. The DNA sequence is given as TGTGCCAGCAGCTTAGCGGCAGGGATGGAGACCCAGTACTTC. Its protein product is CASSLAAGMETQYF.